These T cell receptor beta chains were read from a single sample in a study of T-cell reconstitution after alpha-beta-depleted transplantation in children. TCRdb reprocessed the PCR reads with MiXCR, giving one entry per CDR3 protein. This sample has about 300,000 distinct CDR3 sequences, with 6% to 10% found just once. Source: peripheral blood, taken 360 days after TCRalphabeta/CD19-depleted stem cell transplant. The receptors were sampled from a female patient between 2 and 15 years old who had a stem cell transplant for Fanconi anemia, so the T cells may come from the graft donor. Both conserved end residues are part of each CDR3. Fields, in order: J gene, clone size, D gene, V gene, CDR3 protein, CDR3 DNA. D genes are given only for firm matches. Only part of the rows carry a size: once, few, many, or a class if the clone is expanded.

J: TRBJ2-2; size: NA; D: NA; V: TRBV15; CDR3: CATSRDLSGSGELFF; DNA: TGTGCCACCAGCAGAGATCTTTCGGGTTCCGGGGAGCTGTTTTTT
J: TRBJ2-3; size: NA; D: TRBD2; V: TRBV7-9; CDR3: CARQREGTDTQYF; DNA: TGTGCCAGACAGCGGGAGGGGACAGATACGCAGTATTTT
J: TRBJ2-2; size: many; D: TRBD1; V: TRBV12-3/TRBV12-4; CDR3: CASSYRDSYTGELFF; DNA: TGTGCCAGCAGTTACCGGGACAGTTACACCGGGGAGCTGTTTTTT
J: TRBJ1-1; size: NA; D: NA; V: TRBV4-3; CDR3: CASSQEIVRGSAEAFF; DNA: TGCGCCAGCAGCCAAGAGATTGTCAGGGGTTCCGCGGAAGCTTTCTTT
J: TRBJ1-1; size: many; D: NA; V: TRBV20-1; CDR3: CSARRDGLEAFF; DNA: TGCAGTGCTAGACGAGACGGACTTGAAGCTTTCTTT
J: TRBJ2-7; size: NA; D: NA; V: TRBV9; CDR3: CASSPSGLFYEQYF; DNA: TGTGCCAGCAGCCCCTCGGGACTCTTCTACGAGCAGTACTTC
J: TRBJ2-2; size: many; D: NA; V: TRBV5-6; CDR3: CASSLGRQRLAIGELFF; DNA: TGTGCCAGCAGCTTGGGTCGCCAGCGGCTAGCGATCGGGGAGCTGTTTTTT
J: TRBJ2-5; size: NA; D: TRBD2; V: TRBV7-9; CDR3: CASSPRLAELQETQYF; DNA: TGTGCCAGCAGCCCTCGACTAGCGGAGCTTCAAGAGACCCAGTACTTC
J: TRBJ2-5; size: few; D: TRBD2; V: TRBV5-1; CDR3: CASSLLTSGVQETQYF; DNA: TGCGCCAGCAGCTTACTGACTAGCGGCGTCCAAGAGACCCAGTACTTC
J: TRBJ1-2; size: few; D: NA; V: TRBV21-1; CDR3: CASSKTPRDRPGYTF; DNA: TGTGCCAGCAGCAAAACCCCCCGGGACAGGCCTGGCTACACCTTC
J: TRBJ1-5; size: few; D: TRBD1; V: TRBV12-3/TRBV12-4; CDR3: CASSPLGDRLNQPQHF; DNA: TGTGCCAGCAGTCCTCTCGGGGACAGGCTCAATCAGCCCCAGCATTTT
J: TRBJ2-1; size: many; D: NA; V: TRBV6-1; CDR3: CASSLHQYNEQFF; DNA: TGTGCCAGCAGCCTTCATCAATACAATGAGCAGTTCTTC
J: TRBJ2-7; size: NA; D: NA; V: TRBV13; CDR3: CAQGQGFFGGQYF; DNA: TGTGCCCAAGGGCAGGGATTTTTTGGGGGGCAGTACTTC
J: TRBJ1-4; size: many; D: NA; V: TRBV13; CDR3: CASSSRRAHEKLFF; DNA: TGTGCCAGCAGCTCCCGCCGGGCACACGAAAAACTGTTTTTT
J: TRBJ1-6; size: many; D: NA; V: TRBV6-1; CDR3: CASSDDPGRSPLHF; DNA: TGTGCCAGCAGTGACGACCCGGGGCGGTCACCCCTCCACTTT
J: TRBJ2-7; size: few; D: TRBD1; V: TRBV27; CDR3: CASKGQGAYEQYF; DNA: TGTGCCAGCAAGGGACAGGGGGCCTACGAGCAGTACTTC
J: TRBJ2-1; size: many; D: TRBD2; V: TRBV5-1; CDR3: CASSLAGGTNEQFF; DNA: TGCGCCAGCAGCTTAGCGGGAGGAACTAATGAGCAGTTCTTC
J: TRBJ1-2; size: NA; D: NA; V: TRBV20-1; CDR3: CSARDGTPLYGYTF; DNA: TGCAGTGCTAGAGACGGGACACCTCTCTATGGCTACACCTTC
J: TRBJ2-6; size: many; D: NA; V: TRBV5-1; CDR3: CASRPGTTSGANVLTF; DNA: TGCGCCAGCAGACCCGGGACGACCTCTGGGGCCAACGTCCTGACTTTC
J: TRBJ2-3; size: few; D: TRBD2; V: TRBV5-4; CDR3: CASSLEGTSGSTDTQYF; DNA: TGTGCCAGCAGCTTGGAGGGGACTAGCGGGAGCACAGATACGCAGTATTTT
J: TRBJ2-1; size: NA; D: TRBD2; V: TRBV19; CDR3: CASIQRGGRNEQFF; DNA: TGTGCCAGTATTCAGCGGGGGGGCAGGAATGAGCAGTTCTTC
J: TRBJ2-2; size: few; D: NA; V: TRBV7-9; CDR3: CASSSRDRDIETGELFF; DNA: TGTGCCAGCAGCTCTAGGGACCGGGACATAGAGACCGGGGAGCTGTTTTTT
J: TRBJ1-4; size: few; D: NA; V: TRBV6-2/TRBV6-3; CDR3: CASSYGDEKLFF; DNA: TGTGCCAGCAGTTACGGTGATGAAAAACTGTTTTTT
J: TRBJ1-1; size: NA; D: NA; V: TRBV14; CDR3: CASSQGDPTEAFF; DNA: TGTGCCAGCAGCCAAGGTGACCCCACTGAAGCTTTCTTT
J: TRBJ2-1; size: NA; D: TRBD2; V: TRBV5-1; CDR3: CASSSLVAGDNEQFF; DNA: TGCGCCAGCAGCTCCCTGGTAGCGGGGGACAATGAGCAGTTCTTC
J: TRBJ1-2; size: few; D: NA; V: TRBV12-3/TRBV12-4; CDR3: CASSFPGLLQFGYTF; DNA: TGTGCCAGCAGTTTCCCGGGACTCCTACAATTCGGCTACACCTTC
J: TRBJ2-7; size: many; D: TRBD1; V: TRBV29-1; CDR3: CSVAEGALGYEQYF; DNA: TGCAGCGTTGCTGAGGGGGCACTTGGTTACGAGCAGTACTTC
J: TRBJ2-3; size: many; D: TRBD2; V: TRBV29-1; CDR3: CSVETSGAVRDTQYF; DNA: TGCAGCGTTGAAACTAGCGGGGCCGTACGGGATACGCAGTATTTT
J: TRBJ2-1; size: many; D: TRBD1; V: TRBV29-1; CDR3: CSVVADRAYNEQFF; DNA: TGCAGCGTTGTAGCAGACAGGGCCTACAATGAGCAGTTCTTC
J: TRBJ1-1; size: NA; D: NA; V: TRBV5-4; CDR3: CASSRSPFEAFF; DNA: TGTGCCAGCAGTCGGTCCCCTTTTGAAGCTTTCTTT
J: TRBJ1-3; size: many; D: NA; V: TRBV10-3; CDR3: CAISEGFPSGNTIYF; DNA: TGTGCCATCAGTGAGGGGTTTCCCTCTGGAAACACCATATATTTT
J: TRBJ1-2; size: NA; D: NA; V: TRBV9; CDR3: CASSVEGGYGYTF; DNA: TGTGCCAGCAGCGTGGAGGGGGGTTATGGCTACACCTTC
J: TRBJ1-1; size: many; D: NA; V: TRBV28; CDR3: CASSFAGTEAFF; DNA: TGTGCCAGCAGTTTCGCTGGCACTGAAGCTTTCTTT
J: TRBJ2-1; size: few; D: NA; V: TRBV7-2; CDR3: CASGPHSYNEQFF; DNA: TGTGCCAGCGGGCCCCACTCCTACAATGAGCAGTTCTTC
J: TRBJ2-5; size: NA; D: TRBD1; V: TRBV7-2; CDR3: CASSQQGARETQYF; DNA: TGTGCCAGCAGCCAACAGGGGGCAAGGGAGACCCAGTACTTC
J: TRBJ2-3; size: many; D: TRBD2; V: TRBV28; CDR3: CASSAVRGMGTSGSTDTQYF; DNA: TGTGCCAGCAGTGCGGTGAGAGGGATGGGGACTAGCGGAAGCACAGATACGCAGTATTTT
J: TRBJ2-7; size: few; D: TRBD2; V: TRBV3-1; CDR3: CASSRATSGGVYEQYF; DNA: TGTGCCAGCAGCCGAGCGACTAGCGGGGGAGTCTACGAGCAGTACTTC
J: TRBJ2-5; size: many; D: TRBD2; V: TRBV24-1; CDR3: CATSDPGTSGETQYF; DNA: TGTGCCACCAGTGATCCCGGGACTAGCGGAGAGACCCAGTACTTC
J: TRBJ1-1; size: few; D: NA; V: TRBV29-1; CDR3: CSVVQGVGTEAFF; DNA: TGCAGCGTAGTTCAGGGTGTGGGAACTGAAGCTTTCTTT
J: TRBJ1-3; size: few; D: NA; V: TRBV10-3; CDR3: CGGGYGNTIYF; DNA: TGTGGAGGGGGATATGGAAACACCATATATTTT
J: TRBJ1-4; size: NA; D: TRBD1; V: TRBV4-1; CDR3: CASSPDWGQPNEKLFF; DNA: TGCGCCAGCAGCCCCGACTGGGGACAGCCTAATGAAAAACTGTTTTTT
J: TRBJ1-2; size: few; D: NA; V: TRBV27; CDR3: CASSLSPGQDGYTF; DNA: TGTGCCAGCAGCCTCAGTCCGGGTCAAGACGGCTACACCTTC
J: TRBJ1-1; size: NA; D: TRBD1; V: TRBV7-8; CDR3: CASRTGGRTEAFF; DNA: TGTGCCAGCAGGACAGGGGGGCGAACTGAAGCTTTCTTT
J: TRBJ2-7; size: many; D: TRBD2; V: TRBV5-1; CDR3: CASSAGLGGNEQYF; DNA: TGCGCCAGCAGCGCTGGACTAGGTGGGAACGAGCAGTACTTC
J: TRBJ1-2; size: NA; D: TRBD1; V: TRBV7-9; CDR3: CASSFGTGSYTF; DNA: TGTGCCAGCAGCTTCGGGACAGGGAGCTACACCTTC
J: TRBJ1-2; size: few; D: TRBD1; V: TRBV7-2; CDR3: CASSWGQAVRDYGYTF; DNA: TGTGCCAGCAGCTGGGGACAGGCCGTACGAGACTATGGCTACACCTTC
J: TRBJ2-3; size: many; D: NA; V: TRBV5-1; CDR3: CASSLRTLATSTDTQYF; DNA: TGCGCCAGCAGCTTGCGGACACTAGCTACTAGCACAGATACGCAGTATTTT
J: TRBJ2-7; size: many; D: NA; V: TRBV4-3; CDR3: CASSHVAGSYEQYF; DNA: TGCGCCAGCAGCCATGTGGCAGGTTCCTACGAGCAGTACTTC
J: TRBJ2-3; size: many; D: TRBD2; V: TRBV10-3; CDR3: CAISESGTSGGTTDTQYF; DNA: TGTGCCATCAGTGAGTCGGGGACTAGCGGGGGGACCACAGATACGCAGTATTTT
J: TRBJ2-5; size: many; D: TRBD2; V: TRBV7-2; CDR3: CASSLARLAGVSRETQYF; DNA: TGTGCCAGCAGCTTAGCCCGTCTAGCGGGAGTTTCTAGGGAGACCCAGTACTTC
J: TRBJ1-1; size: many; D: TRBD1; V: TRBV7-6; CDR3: CASSSGQEAFF; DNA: TGTGCCAGCAGCTCGGGACAGGAAGCTTTCTTT
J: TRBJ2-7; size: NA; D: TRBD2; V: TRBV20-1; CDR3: CSARRLAHMAYEQYF; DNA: TGCAGTGCCAGAAGACTAGCGCATATGGCCTACGAGCAGTACTTC
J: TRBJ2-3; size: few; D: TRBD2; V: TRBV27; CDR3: CASSLLPWTSGTGTDTQYF; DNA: TGTGCCAGCAGTTTACTCCCATGGACTAGCGGGACTGGCACAGATACGCAGTATTTT
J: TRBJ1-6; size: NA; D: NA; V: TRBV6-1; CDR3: CASSSRIDWQGSPLHF; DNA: TGTGCCAGCAGCTCGAGGATTGATTGGCAAGGTTCACCCCTCCACTTT
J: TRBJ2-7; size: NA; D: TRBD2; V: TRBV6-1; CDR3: CASSPRGGYEQYF; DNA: TGTGCCAGCAGTCCCCGCGGGGGGTACGAGCAGTACTTC
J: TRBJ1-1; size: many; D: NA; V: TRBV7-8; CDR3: CASSLAGSLNTEAFF; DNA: TGTGCCAGCAGCTTAGCGGGCAGCCTGAACACTGAAGCTTTCTTT
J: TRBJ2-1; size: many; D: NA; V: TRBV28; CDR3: CASSSAGRESIDEQFF; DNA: TGTGCCAGCAGTTCCGCGGGACGGGAGAGCATAGATGAGCAGTTCTTC
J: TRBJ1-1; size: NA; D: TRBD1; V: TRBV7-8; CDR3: CASSFGTGSNTEAFF; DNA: TGTGCCAGCAGCTTTGGGACAGGGTCTAACACTGAAGCTTTCTTT
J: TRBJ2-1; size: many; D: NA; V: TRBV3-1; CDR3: CASTRTWGSYNEQFF; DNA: TGTGCCAGCACACGCACGTGGGGCTCCTACAATGAGCAGTTCTTC